This record covers a single TCR beta chain. No antigen is known for it. Investigators performed immunoSEQ version v3.0 at survey level. Sequencing was designed to cover about 40,000-55,000 T-cell genomes in each sample. The protocol was immunoSEQ multiplex PCR, while the TCRdb copy is restricted to in-frame clones and leaves out a portion. The data show about 27,000 clones, about four fifths seen once. The length of the CDR3 is 14 residues. Germline V gene sequence: CDR1 MDHEN, CDR2 SYDVKM. The trim removed 10 bases at V and 3 bases at J, leaving 8 bases unmatched. This entry is derived from a study of long-term antiretroviral therapy in people with HIV. As for the study in general: The earliest samples came from an era when ART typically awaited falling CD4 counts. Findings and limits, study-wide: Blood sampling spanned 2004 to 2017, possibly under older ART regimens.

The TCR comes from a man aged 35-49 years with HIV. The rearrangement links TRBV28 to TRBJ2-1; 8 positions agree with TRBD2. The material was unsorted PBMCs, obtained 3 years after starting antiretroviral therapy. In DNA, the CDR3 is TGTGCCACCGAGACTAGCGCAAACTACAATGAGCAGTTCTTC. Translating gives CATETSANYNEQFF.